This TCR beta chain was recorded in a study of cytomegalovirus exposure and HLA in healthy donors. Study details: Samples from HLA-typed donors yielded around 79 million unique TCRs in an early data release.

Only a few counts were recorded for this clone. Its specificity is not known. Germline V lookup: CDR1 LGHNA, CDR2 YNFKEQ. V lost 1 base, J lost 2 bases, and 4 bases stayed unmatched. This CDR3 has 17 amino acids. Findings and limits, study-wide: When analyzed later, a missense DCLRE1C variant was found to be linked to TCR beta V- and J-gene trimming. In vitro data verified a few CMV-associated chains as specific for CMV antigens.

Vbeta (60) and Jbeta (13) primers were used in the PCR. Original data processing: The authors later counted about 80 million unique TCR beta chains, about 11 million of them shared. Data came from immunoSEQ multiplex PCR; TCRdb stores just in-frame clones and leaves some out. The V and J calls and clone size come from that table; D and trimming were worked out from the DNA. Found here are some 130,000 clones, 8.5% to 10% of them singletons; the top ten hold 1.8%. The gene calls are TRBV4-2 and TRBJ2-7, with TRBD2 matching 14 bases. The TCR sequence derives from a man aged 50 to 59 in good health and CMV-seronegative. The sequencing input was PBMCs. DNA for the CDR3: TGTGCCAGCAGCCAAGGACCGACTAGCGGGGGGGCCTACGAGCAGTACTTC. Amino acids: CASSQGPTSGGAYEQYF.